This TCR beta chain comes out of a study of PD-1 blockade in classical Hodgkin lymphoma. Overall study findings and caveats: Complete responders had baseline diversity similar to newly diagnosed patients.

Assay used: immunoSEQ multiplex PCR; TCRdb lists only in-frame clones, some missing. The table shows 20,000 to 25,000 clones, with less than 85% occurring only once. Concerning this clone itself: Its antigen remains unidentified.

Autologous stem cell transplantation was followed by relapse in every patient, and brentuximab vedotin exposure varied. V gave up 4 bases and J gave up 4 bases; unmatched junction bases: 12. Germline-derived CDR1 and CDR2 are SGHRS and YFSETQ. CDR3 size: 18 residues. The sequences come from peripheral blood mononuclear cells (PBMCs), collected before the second cycle of nivolumab. This sequence joins TRBV5-1 and TRBJ2-1, with 12 bases identical to TRBD2. The sequence came from a human donor with classical Hodgkin lymphoma. CDR3 DNA sequence: TGCGCCAGCAGCCATGGACTAGCGGGATCTCTAATTTACAATGAGCAGTTCTTC. Translation gives CASSHGLAGSLIYNEQFF.